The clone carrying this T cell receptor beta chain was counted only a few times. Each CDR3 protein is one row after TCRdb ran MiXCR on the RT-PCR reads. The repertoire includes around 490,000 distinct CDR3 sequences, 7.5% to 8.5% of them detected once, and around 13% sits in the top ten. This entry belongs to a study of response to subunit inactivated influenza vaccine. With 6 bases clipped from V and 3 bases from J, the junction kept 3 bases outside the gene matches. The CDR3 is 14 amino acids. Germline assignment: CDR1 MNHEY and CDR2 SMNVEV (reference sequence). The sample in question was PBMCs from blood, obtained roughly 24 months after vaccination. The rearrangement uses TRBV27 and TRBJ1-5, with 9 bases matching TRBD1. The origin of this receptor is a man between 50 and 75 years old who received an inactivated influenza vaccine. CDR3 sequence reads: CASRGQGFNQPQHF. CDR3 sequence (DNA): TGTGCCAGCAGGGGACAGGGATTCAATCAGCCCCAGCATTTT.